The source of this T cell receptor (beta chain) is a study of shared clonotypes between healthy human individuals. This table comes from immunoSEQ multiplex PCR, and its TCRdb copy is limited to in-frame clones, with some not included. The sample carries millions of clones, about 95% recorded once. Terminally differentiated effector memory CD45RA+ cells were excluded from the naive CD8 cells, which were CD45RO-negative and positively selected for CCR7. Every contributor of samples was a Caucasian grown-up residing in Nashville, Tennessee. In regard to this clone: No antigen is known for it.

Study-level points and caveats: Several donors held about 5% of naive CD4 clonotypes in common. Larger richness was generally estimated for naive than memory subsets. Sharing of clonotypes among donors was expected to vary with sequencing depth.

The V gene's germline CDR1 is SGHAT and CDR2 FQNNGV. The CDR3 has 13 residues. V lost 5 bases to trimming and J lost 3 bases; unmatched junction nucleotides: 3. This chain connects TRBV11-2 to TRBJ2-5; 7 positions agree with TRBD2. The sequencing input was naive CD8+ T cells sorted from blood. This TCR came from a man younger than 35 in good health. CDR3 coding DNA: TGTGCCAGCAGCAGGGGAGGGGAAGAGACCCAGTACTTC. This translates into CASSRGGEETQYF.